These 27 T cell receptor beta chains were all obtained from the same sample, sequenced in a study of T-cell reconstitution after alpha-beta-depleted transplantation in children. The library targeted TCRbeta and was prepared with unique molecular identifiers. MiXCR, run by TCRdb on the PCR reads, gives a single entry per CDR3 protein. The data contain approximately 520,000 distinct CDR3 sequences, 32% of them singletons. Sequencing was performed on PBMCs from the stem cell graft donor, taken from the stem cell graft. The receptors stem from a human donor who donated a stem cell graft to a child with aplastic anemia.

This clonotype turned up a few times. The chain joins TRBV5-4 to TRBJ2-2, with 9 bases identical to TRBD1. The CDR3 sequence is 17 residues long. V lost 3 bases, J lost 6 bases, and 12 bases stayed unmatched. Germline V gene sequence: CDR1 SGHNT, CDR2 YYREEE (reference sequence). The CDR3 nucleotides read TGTGCCAGCAGCTCGTCCCGGGACAGGGTTTGGGCCGGGGAGCTGTTTTTT. This gives the protein CASSSSRDRVWAGELFF.

V usage is TRBV5-5 and J usage is TRBJ2-6; D not resolved. CDR3 length equals 16 residues. In germline, CDR1 is SGHKS, CDR2 YYEKEE (reference sequence). Between the trimmed V and J ends, which lost 0 bases and 1 base, there was a span of 8 bases. The chain's CDR3 is CASSLVLTSGANVLTF. In DNA, the CDR3 is TGTGCCAGCAGCTTGGTCTTAACATCTGGGGCCAACGTCCTGACTTTC.

The chain links TRBV30 to TRBJ2-1; no clear D. The CDR3 totals 13 residues. CDR1 is GTSNPN and CDR2 is SVGIG in the germline V gene (reference sequence). Trimming cost V 2 bases and J 6 bases, with 11 bases left between them. In nucleotides, the CDR3 is TGTGCCTGGAGTAGGGCCCTTTTCAATGAGCAGTTCTTC. Its translation: CAWSRALFNEQFF.

The CDR3 here is CASSQRVDTQYF. CDR3 nucleotides: TGCGCCAGCAGCCAGAGAGTCGATACGCAGTATTTT. The chain joins TRBV5-1 to TRBJ2-3, with D hard to call. V dropped 4 bases and J dropped 6 bases, with 9 bases sitting between them. This CDR3 is 12 amino acids long. The germline gives CDR1 SGHRS, CDR2 YFSETQ.

This clonotype was counted a few times. The V gene is TRBV20-1, the J gene TRBJ1-1; D not certain. The germline CDR1 and CDR2 sequences are DFQATT and SNEGSKA (reference sequence). This CDR3 has 14 amino acids. V shed 0 bases and J shed 0 bases, with 8 bases lying between them. The DNA of the CDR3 is TGCAGTGCTAGAGATCGGGCATTGAACACTGAAGCTTTCTTT. Translated: CSARDRALNTEAFF.

The chain is built from TRBV12-3 or TRBV12-4 and TRBJ2-6; D could derive from TRBD1 or TRBD2 (5 bases each). The CDR3 has 15 residues. V lost 10 bases and J lost 1, with 14 bases in between. CDR3 region: CATRGGPSGANVLTF. CDR3 bases: TGTGCCACGAGGGGCGGACCTTCTGGGGCCAACGTCCTGACTTTC.

The rearrangement links TRBV12-3 or TRBV12-4 to TRBJ1-4, with 7 bases that match TRBD1. The J segment lost 5 bases and the V segment lost 1 base, leaving 7 bases of the junction unmatched. This CDR3 region has 16 residues. The CDR3 sequence: CASSLGGQARNEKLFF. The DNA of the CDR3 is TGTGCCAGCAGTTTAGGCGGACAGGCACGGAATGAAAAACTGTTTTTT.

This clonotype was recorded many times. V usage is TRBV2 and J usage is TRBJ1-1; TRBD1 might be the D (6 bases). Germline V gene lookup returns CDR1 SNHLY and CDR2 FYNNEI. V lost 3 bases and J lost 1, with 9 bases in between. This CDR3 is built from 14 residues. The CDR3 reads CASSEGGANTEAFF. The CDR3 region has the DNA TGTGCCAGCAGTGAGGGGGGCGCGAACACTGAAGCTTTCTTT.

This clonotype was seen a handful of times. The rearrangement uses TRBV7-2 and TRBJ2-3; unclear D gene. This CDR3 comprises 15 residues. Germline V gives CDR1 SGHTA, CDR2 FQGNSA. The V and J ends lost 5 bases and 1 base respectively, with 13 bases between them. This CDR3 reads CASSRSLTRTDTQYF. CDR3 coding DNA: TGTGCCAGCAGCCGGAGCCTCACTCGCACAGATACGCAGTATTTT. The complete variable domain, with remaining parts taken from reference TRBV7-2 and TRBJ2-3, reads GAGVSQSPSNKVTEKGKDVELRCDPISGHTALYWYRQSLGQGLEFLIYFQGNSAPDKSGLPSDRFSAERTGGSVSTLTIQRTQQEDSAVYLCASSRSLTRTDTQYFGPGTRLTVL.

A few counts support this clonotype. The chain combines TRBV29-1 with TRBJ2-2; either TRBD1 or TRBD2 may supply D (5 bases each). Germline V gives CDR1 SQVTM, CDR2 ANQGSEA. The V and J ends lost 3 bases and 0 bases respectively, with 8 bases between them. This CDR3 spans 14 amino acids. CDR3 residues: CSVDRDPNTGELFF. CDR3 DNA sequence: TGCAGCGTTGATAGGGACCCGAACACCGGGGAGCTGTTTTTT.

This chain connects TRBV28 to TRBJ1-5, with D uncertain. Germline V gives CDR1 MDHEN, CDR2 SYDVKM. Trimming shortened V by 3 bases and J by 2 bases, and 11 bases separated the two germline ends. The CDR3 spans 15 residues. This chain's CDR3 is CASSFRYGGNQPQHF. Written as DNA, the CDR3 is TGTGCCAGCAGTTTTCGATATGGGGGCAATCAGCCCCAGCATTTT.

The gene calls are TRBV18 and TRBJ2-2; D is ambiguous. CDR1 KGHSH and CDR2 LQKENI come from the germline V gene. Trimming pared 3 bases from V and 3 bases from J, leaving 8 bases between. The CDR3 totals 14 residues. CDR3 region: CASSPRLDTGELFF. The DNA for the CDR3 is TGTGCCAGCTCACCCCGACTGGACACCGGGGAGCTGTTTTTT. The full variable domain, with the rest looked up from reference TRBV18 and TRBJ2-2, is NAGVMQNPRHLVRRRGQEARLRCSPMKGHSHVYWYRQLPEEGLKFMVYLQKENIIDESGMPKERFSAEFPKEGPSILRIQQVVRGDSAAYFCASSPRLDTGELFFGEGSRLTVL.

The V gene is TRBV19, the J gene TRBJ1-4, with D tentatively TRBD1 (6 bases). Germline-derived CDR1 and CDR2 are LNHDA and SQIVND (reference sequence). The CDR3 totals 14 residues. The V and J ends lost 2 bases and 8 bases respectively, with 12 bases between them. DNA for the CDR3: TGTGCCAGTAGTATATCCCCCGACAGGGAAAAACTGTTTTTT. It specifies CASSISPDREKLFF. The full variable domain, rest sourced from reference TRBV19 and TRBJ1-4, is DGGITQSPKYLFRKEGQNVTLSCEQNLNHDAMYWYRQDPGQGLRLIYYSQIVNDFQKGDIAEGYSVSREKKESFPLTVTSAQKNPTAFYLCASSISPDREKLFFGSGTQLSVL.

This chain joins TRBV6-1 and TRBJ1-2; D is uncertain. The CDR3 length is 13 residues. V lost 8 bases, J lost 6 bases, and 16 bases lay in between. Germline CDR1 is MNHNS and CDR2 is SASEGT. The CDR3 protein is CASWKPPKDGYTF. In nucleotides, the CDR3 is TGTGCCAGCTGGAAGCCCCCCAAAGATGGCTACACCTTC.

This sequence joins TRBV11-2 and TRBJ2-3; 7 nucleotides agree with TRBD2. Germline V lookup: CDR1 SGHAT, CDR2 FQNNGV. This CDR3 has 15 amino acids. Germline trimming cut 4 bases from V and 4 bases from J; bases unmatched to any gene: 8. CDR3 bases: TGTGCCAGCAGCTGGGAGGGCCCCGCCGCAGATACGCAGTATTTT. Amino acids: CASSWEGPAADTQYF.

This clonotype has a handful of counts. V gene TRBV6-5 combines with J gene TRBJ1-4; D call uncertain. Germline lookup yields CDR1 MNHEY and CDR2 SVGAGI. CDR3 length equals 17 residues. V was clipped by 4 bases and J by 3 bases, with 18 bases between them. CDR3 in amino acids: CASSSKSAGIANEKLFF. Written as DNA, the CDR3 is TGTGCCAGCAGTTCAAAATCGGCTGGCATCGCTAATGAAAAACTGTTTTTT.

The V call is TRBV12-3 or TRBV12-4, the J call TRBJ2-3; 9 nucleotides line up with TRBD1. Unmatched junction bases numbered 3, after V lost 2 bases and J lost 3 bases. CDR3 size: 15 residues. The DNA for the CDR3 is TGTGCCAGCAGTTTATATGGACAGGGGACAGATACGCAGTATTTT. This codes for CASSLYGQGTDTQYF.

The DNA for the CDR3 is TGTGCCAGCAGTTCCTTGGGCCAGAGGGAGCTGTTTTTT. Encoded protein: CASSSLGQRELFF. This sequence joins TRBV28 and TRBJ2-2; unclear D gene. The CDR3 sequence is 13 residues long. The germline CDR1 and CDR2 sequences are MDHEN and SYDVKM. Between the trimmed V and J ends, which lost 4 bases and 9 bases, there was a span of 12 bases.

This clonotype has only a few counts. The rearrangement joins TRBV5-1 to TRBJ2-7; 7 bases are shared with TRBD2. In germline, CDR1 is SGHRS, CDR2 YFSETQ. The J segment lost 2 bases and the V segment lost 4 bases, leaving 18 bases of the junction unmatched. CDR3 length: 18 residues. The DNA of the CDR3 is TGCGCCAGCAGCACCCCTAGGGGCGGGGTAGCGGGTACCTACGAGCAGTACTTC. This encodes CASSTPRGGVAGTYEQYF.

This chain connects TRBV6-4 to TRBJ1-1; D unresolved. This CDR3 has 18 amino acids. Germline assignment: CDR1 MRHNA and CDR2 SNTAGT. V was trimmed by 2 bases and J by 4 bases, leaving 23 bases between them. The CDR3 nucleotides are TGTGCCAGCAGTGACCCCTTAATTCCGACCTGCACGGCCACTGAAGCTTTCTTT. This gives the protein CASSDPLIPTCTATEAFF.

Remarks on this clonotype: The junction departs from the called germline gene at one end, perhaps through a read error. The chain employs TRBV7-2 and TRBJ2-7, with 9 bases aligning to TRBD1. The length of the CDR3 is 14 residues. Looked up from germline, CDR1 is SGHTA and CDR2 is FQGNSA. The CDR3 loop is CASSPGQGSSVWGF. CDR3 sequence (DNA): TGTGCCAGCAGCCCTGGACAGGGGTCCTCTGTGTGGGGGTTC.

This clonotype was counted between two and nine times. Its ends do not fully match the called genes, so a read error is possible. The chain employs TRBV7-2 and TRBJ2-7, with D uncertain. CDR3 length equals 15 residues. Germline V CDR1 and CDR2: SGHTA, FQGNSA. As DNA, the CDR3 is TGTGCCAGCAGCTTAGGATTAGTTATCTCCCACGAGCAGTACTTC. It yields the protein CASSLGLVISHEQYF.

Here the CDR3 reads CASSRPTIETVGYTF. In DNA, the CDR3 is TGTGCCAGCAGTCGCCCGACCATAGAGACAGTTGGCTACACCTTC. The V and J genes are TRBV6-6 and TRBJ1-2; TRBD1 might be the D (5 bases). Trimming removed 5 bases at V and 7 bases at J, with 20 bases between. Germline V gene sequence: CDR1 MNHNY, CDR2 SVGAGI (reference sequence). This CDR3 region has 15 residues.

This clonotype occurred a few times. DNA of the CDR3: TGTGCCAGCAGCCGCTCGGGGGGCACCTCCTACGAGCAGTACTTC. Translating gives CASSRSGGTSYEQYF. The gene calls are TRBV9 and TRBJ2-7; D possibly corresponds to TRBD2 (7 bases). Trimming left V 4 bases short and J 0 bases short, with 14 bases between. The CDR3 has 15 residues. Germline V gene sequence: CDR1 SGDLS, CDR2 YYNGEE.

The V gene is TRBV6-1, the J gene TRBJ2-3; TRBD2 agrees at 12 bases. This CDR3 comprises 18 residues. The germline V gene has CDR1 MNHNS and CDR2 SASEGT. J lost 4 bases, V lost 8 bases, and 16 bases had no gene match. The CDR3 loop is CASRKGLAGHRGADTQYF. The CDR3 DNA follows: TGTGCCAGCCGCAAAGGACTAGCGGGACACAGGGGCGCAGATACGCAGTATTTT.

The gene calls are TRBV9 and TRBJ2-1; D unclear. The germline CDR1 and CDR2 sequences are SGDLS and YYNGEE. V shed 0 bases and J shed 7 bases, with 5 bases lying between them. The CDR3 runs 12 residues. The CDR3 bases are TGTGCCAGCAGCGTAGCTCAGAATGAGCAGTTCTTC. The encoded protein is CASSVAQNEQFF.

This rearrangement joins TRBV29-1 to TRBJ2-1; 7 bases agree with TRBD1. CDR3 length: 14 residues. The V gene's germline CDR1 is SQVTM and CDR2 ANQGSEA. Unmatched junction bases numbered 7, after V lost 5 bases and J lost 3 bases. CDR3 coding DNA: TGCAGCGTTAAGCCGGGACAGTTCTACAATGAGCAGTTCTTC. Protein: CSVKPGQFYNEQFF.